One sample yielded the 19 T cell receptor beta chains listed below, sequenced in a study of T cell repertoires in aging, cancer and after chemotherapy. Rearranged V-D-J TRB sequences were amplified with a mixed TRB-A/B primer pool. TCRdb processed the multiplex PCR reads anew with MiXCR; each CDR3 protein has one entry. The sample has a few thousand distinct CDR3 sequences, about 39% seen once. TCR beta rearrangements were amplified from peripheral blood genomic DNA. The sequencing input was blood. The receptors were sampled from a human donor with a solid tumor.

In nucleotides, the CDR3 is TGTGCCAGTAGTAATACCGGGCCCCCAGGGAACATTCAGTACTTC. Protein: CASSNTGPPGNIQYF. The chain links TRBV19 to TRBJ2-4; possible D gene TRBD1, 5 bases. V gave up 4 bases and J gave up 7 bases, with 17 bases separating them. In germline, CDR1 is LNHDA, CDR2 SQIVND (reference sequence). This CDR3 comprises 15 residues.

V and J are TRBV20-1 and TRBJ2-3, with 8 nucleotides matching TRBD2. Germline assignment: CDR1 DFQATT and CDR2 SNEGSKA (reference sequence). The CDR3 is 14 residues long. Trimming took 3 bases from V and 2 from J; bases not matched to a gene: 4. The CDR3 is CSASGGDPTDTQYF. As DNA, the CDR3 is TGCAGTGCTAGCGGGGGGGACCCCACAGATACGCAGTATTTT.

There are a few counts of this clonotype. CDR3 in amino acids: CASSYGSSGRPRITDTQYF. The CDR3 DNA reads TGTGCCAGCAGCTATGGATCTAGCGGGAGGCCGCGGATCACAGATACGCAGTATTTT. V is TRBV7-2 and J is TRBJ2-3; 11 bases fit TRBD2. CDR3 length: 19 residues. Trimming removed 4 bases from V and 2 bases from J; junction bases left unmatched: 14. Germline CDR1 and CDR2: SGHTA and FQGNSA.

V usage is TRBV7-2 and J usage is TRBJ2-2; no clear D gene. The germline V gene has CDR1 SGHTA and CDR2 FQGNSA. The CDR3 has 12 residues. V was trimmed by 7 bases and J by 5 bases, leaving 8 bases between them. The DNA of the CDR3 is TGTGCCAGCACCCTTGATACCGGGGAGCTGTTTTTT. It encodes CASTLDTGELFF.

Comments on this clonotype: One junction end does not reproduce the germline sequence, and a read error may be involved. This chain joins TRBV19 and TRBJ2-1, with TRBD2 matching 8 bases. This CDR3 is 11 amino acids long. Per germline, CDR1 LNHDA and CDR2 SQIVND (reference sequence). The CDR3 DNA reads as TGTGCCAGGCGATCCGGGAGGGCCAGAACCTTC. Translation: CARRSGRARTF.

The CDR3 is CASSQAGDPFLYEQYF. In nucleotides, the CDR3 is TGCGCCAGCAGCCAAGCGGGGGACCCTTTCCTCTACGAGCAGTACTTC. J is TRBJ2-7 and V is TRBV4-1; maybe TRBD2 (6 bases). This CDR3 has 16 residues. Germline CDR1 and CDR2: MGHRA and YSYEKL. Between the trimmed V and J ends, which lost 1 base and 3 bases, there was a span of 16 bases.

Remarks on this clonotype: Relative to the germline gene, one junction end is altered; a read error may explain this. J is TRBJ2-1 and V is TRBV19; D gene unclear. The V gene's germline CDR1 is LNHDA and CDR2 SQIVND (reference sequence). This CDR3 has 12 residues. In nucleotides, the CDR3 is TGTGCCAGTAGTATTGGGCTTAATGAGAAGTTCTTC. Amino acid sequence: CASSIGLNEKFF.

V gene TRBV24-1 combines with J gene TRBJ2-1, with 8 bases aligning to TRBD1. Germline-derived CDR1 and CDR2 are KGHDR and SFDVKD. V was pared by 2 bases and J by 6 bases, with 2 bases of the junction left unmatched. The CDR3 is 14 amino acids. In nucleotides, the CDR3 is TGTGCCACCAGTGATTCAACAGGGGGCAATGAGCAGTTCTTC. Its protein is CATSDSTGGNEQFF.

This chain uses TRBV20-1 with TRBJ2-1, with D hard to call. Germline assignment: CDR1 DFQATT and CDR2 SNEGSKA (reference sequence). The germline V and J ends were trimmed by 6 bases and 11 bases, with 17 bases remaining between them. This CDR3 comprises 12 residues. DNA of the CDR3: TGCAGTGCCCCTAAGGAAGGAAATAAGCAGTTCTTC. Amino acids: CSAPKEGNKQFF.

The chain joins TRBV10-3 to TRBJ2-6; the D is unclear. This CDR3 has 13 amino acids. V was pared by 4 bases and J by 4 bases, with 5 bases between. Germline V CDR1 and CDR2: ENHRY, SYGVKD. DNA for the CDR3: TGTGCCATCAGTGGATGGGGGGCCAACGTCCTGACTTTC. This codes for CAISGWGANVLTF.

V and J are TRBV30 and TRBJ2-3; 14 bases line up with TRBD2. The junction had 7 bases not matched to a gene; V was cut back by 2 bases and J by 6 bases. The CDR3 has 16 amino acids. Germline CDR1 and CDR2: GTSNPN and SVGIG (reference sequence). The CDR3 DNA reads as TGTGCCTGGAGTCGGGGACTAGCGGGAGTTGAGGATACGCAGTATTTT. This encodes CAWSRGLAGVEDTQYF.

The CDR3 nucleotides read TGTGCCAGCTCGGAGACTAGCGGCCAAGAGACCCAGTACTTC. As protein: CASSETSGQETQYF. V gene TRBV12-3 or TRBV12-4 combines with J gene TRBJ2-5, with TRBD2 identical over 9 bases. V was clipped by 8 bases and J by 1 base; unmatched bases: 5. The CDR3 totals 14 residues.

The chain links TRBV20-1 to TRBJ2-5; D is unclear. The germline V gene encodes CDR1 DFQATT and CDR2 SNEGSKA (reference sequence). The CDR3 is made up of 12 amino acids. CDR3 DNA: TGCAGCCTTCGGGCAGTACAAGAGACCCAGTACTTC. It yields the protein CSLRAVQETQYF.

CDR3 in amino acids: CASSLDGVEQYF. For the CDR3, the DNA is TGTGCCAGCAGCTTAGATGGGGTCGAGCAGTACTTC. V gene TRBV7-2 combines with J gene TRBJ2-7; D unclear. This CDR3 has 12 residues. V lost 1 base, J lost 6 bases, and 7 bases lay in between. Germline CDR1 reads SGHTA; CDR2 reads FQGNSA.

The rearrangement links TRBV6-1 to TRBJ2-3; unclear D gene. CDR3 size: 16 residues. V dropped 2 bases and J dropped 2 bases, with 14 bases sitting between them. Germline V gives CDR1 MNHNS, CDR2 SASEGT. The CDR3, as DNA: TGTGCCAGCAGTGAACTGGCGGCCCCCCTCACAGATACGCAGTATTTT. Encoded protein: CASSELAAPLTDTQYF.

CDR3 sequence reads: CASSIGQGAGQPQHF. In DNA, the CDR3 is TGTGCCAGCAGTATTGGACAGGGGGCTGGCCAGCCCCAGCATTTT. The chain couples TRBV27 to TRBJ1-5, with 11 nucleotides matching TRBD1. V was pared by 5 bases and J by 7 bases, with 7 bases of the junction left unmatched. CDR1 and CDR2 (germline): MNHEY, SMNVEV (reference sequence). The CDR3 length is 15 residues.

A few counts support this clonotype. This chain uses TRBV7-2 with TRBJ2-3, with TRBD1 matching over 9 bases. The length of the CDR3 is 17 residues. V dropped 3 bases and J dropped 8; count of bases not matched to a gene: 15. Germline loops: CDR1 SGHTA, CDR2 FQGNSA. The CDR3 DNA follows: TGTGCCAGCAGCTTGCGCCGGTTGGGACAGGGACGAGGTACGCAGTATTTT. Its protein product is CASSLRRLGQGRGTQYF. Filled out from reference TRBV7-2 and TRBJ2-3, the complete variable domain reads GAGVSQSPSNKVTEKGKDVELRCDPISGHTALYWYRQSLGQGLEFLIYFQGNSAPDKSGLPSDRFSAERTGGSVSTLTIQRTQQEDSAVYLCASSLRRLGQGRGTQYFGPGTRLTVL.

Only a few counts were recorded for this clonotype. V and J are TRBV21-1 and TRBJ2-3; the tabulated D call, TRBD2, remains unverified against the DNA. TRBV21-1 has pseudogene status. This CDR3 has 15 amino acids. CDR3 protein: CASSSRTKSPDTQYF. The CDR3, as DNA: TGTGCCAGCAGCAGCAGGACTAAATCCCCAGATACGCAGTATTTT.

There are a few counts of this clonotype. The chain carries TRBV6-2 or TRBV6-3 and TRBJ2-3; 9 nucleotides agree with TRBD2. The germline CDR1 and CDR2 sequences are MNHEY and SVGEGT. V lost 1 base, J lost 6 bases, and 5 bases stayed unmatched. This CDR3 spans 15 amino acids. The CDR3 sequence: CASSYLAGDVDTQYF. The DNA of the CDR3 is TGTGCCAGCAGTTACTTAGCGGGAGACGTGGATACGCAGTATTTT.